Following are 29 T cell receptor beta chains from one sample sequenced in a study of cytomegalovirus exposure and HLA in healthy donors. The PCR made use of 60 Vbeta and 13 Jbeta primers. Only in-frame clones appear in the TCRdb table, and some are missing; sequencing was by immunoSEQ multiplex PCR. The data contain some 180,000 clones, roughly 90% of them singletons. Sample: PBMCs. Source of these receptors: a girl under two years old in good health and CMV-seronegative.

The chain joins TRBV10-2 to TRBJ2-7; 14 bases align to TRBD2. Germline V lookup: CDR1 WSHSY, CDR2 SAAADI. V dropped 7 bases and J dropped 3; count of bases not matched to a gene: 5. CDR3 length: 15 amino acids. For the CDR3, the DNA is TGCGCCAGCAACCGGACTAGCGGGAGGTTCTACGAGCAGTACTTC. Its translation is CASNRTSGRFYEQYF.

This rearrangement joins TRBV7-8 to TRBJ1-3; 10 bases fit TRBD1. This CDR3 region has 16 residues. The J segment lost 5 bases and the V segment lost 0 bases, leaving 4 bases of the junction unmatched. From germline, CDR1 is SGHVS and CDR2 FQNEAQ. CDR3 protein: CASSLATGQGRNTIYF. In DNA, the CDR3 is TGTGCCAGCAGCTTAGCGACGGGACAGGGGAGAAACACCATATATTTT.

V usage is TRBV5-1 and J usage is TRBJ2-7; the D gene is possibly TRBD2 (5 bases). V gave up 4 bases and J gave up 3 bases, with 11 bases separating them. CDR1 SGHRS and CDR2 YFSETQ come from the germline V gene. This CDR3 comprises 13 residues. In DNA, the CDR3 is TGCGCCAGCAGCCCTGCTGGGAGCTACGAGCAGTACTTC. Its protein product is CASSPAGSYEQYF.

This chain connects TRBV7-2 to TRBJ2-5; 10 bases map to TRBD2. V shed 5 bases, J shed 5 bases, and the junction held 11 bases outside the gene matches. CDR1 and CDR2 from the germline V gene are SGHTA and FQGNSA. This CDR3 spans 16 amino acids. DNA for the CDR3: TGTGCCAGCAGCAACGGGAGCGGGAGGGCCCGGGAGACCCAGTACTTC. Its protein product is CASSNGSGRARETQYF.

This chain connects TRBV4-2 to TRBJ2-1, with a possible D match to TRBD2 (5 bases). The CDR3 runs 15 residues. V gave up 7 bases and J gave up 0 bases, with 13 bases separating them. Germline assignment: CDR1 LGHNA and CDR2 YNFKEQ. CDR3 bases: TGTGCCAGCAATAATCCGGGAAGCTCCTACAATGAGCAGTTCTTC. Protein sequence: CASNNPGSSYNEQFF.

The V and J genes are TRBV15 and TRBJ2-3; no firm D call. This CDR3 has 13 amino acids. The V end lost 0 bases, the J end lost 5 bases, and 6 bases lay between the germline ends. The germline CDR1 and CDR2 sequences are LNHNV and YYDKDF (reference sequence). The CDR3 sequence is CATSRDRVDTQYF. CDR3 DNA sequence: TGTGCCACCAGCAGAGATCGGGTAGATACGCAGTATTTT.

The CDR3 sequence: CASSLSIAAGILNEQFF. The CDR3 DNA reads TGCGCCAGCAGCCTTTCCATTGCGGCGGGAATCCTAAATGAGCAGTTCTTC. The chain has TRBV5-1 and TRBJ2-1, with D possibly TRBD2 on 6 matching bases. The V end was cut by 4 bases, the J end by 7 bases, with 24 bases between. This CDR3 comprises 17 residues. Germline values: CDR1 SGHRS, CDR2 YFSETQ.

This clone was seen a few times. The chain uses TRBV6-5 and TRBJ2-7, with 10 nucleotides matching TRBD2. The V segment lost 0 bases and the J segment 4 bases; nucleotides outside the gene matches: 3. Germline V gene lookup returns CDR1 MNHEY and CDR2 SVGAGI. This CDR3 is 15 amino acids long. The CDR3 here is CASSYSTSGFYEQYF. The CDR3 nucleotides are TGTGCCAGCAGTTACTCGACTAGCGGGTTTTACGAGCAGTACTTC.

This clone was counted a few times. V usage is TRBV30 and J usage is TRBJ1-1, with no clear D. V lost 3 bases and J lost 3, with 11 bases in between. CDR3 length: 13 amino acids. Germline values: CDR1 GTSNPN, CDR2 SVGIG (reference sequence). DNA of the CDR3: TGTGCCTGGAGCCCCGGGTCCTACACTGAAGCTTTCTTT. The encoded protein is CAWSPGSYTEAFF.

The chain recombines TRBV30 with TRBJ1-6, with D perhaps TRBD1 (5 bases). There are 13 residues in the CDR3. Per germline, CDR1 GTSNPN and CDR2 SVGIG (reference sequence). The V end lost 5 bases, the J end lost 10 bases, and 15 bases lay between the germline ends. The CDR3 region has the DNA TGTGCCTGGCAGGGAGGCCGACGGTCACCCCTCCACTTT. Amino acid sequence: CAWQGGRRSPLHF.

The chain combines TRBV28 with TRBJ1-1; the D gene is possibly TRBD1 (6 bases). The CDR3 spans 13 residues. Trimming took off 7 bases at V and 11 bases at J, with 20 bases between the two ends. Per the germline V gene, CDR1 is MDHEN and CDR2 is SYDVKM. The CDR3 protein is CASTPGSTGSAFF. The DNA for the CDR3 is TGTGCCAGCACCCCAGGGTCCACAGGGTCCGCTTTCTTT.

This chain connects TRBV14 to TRBJ1-3; no firm D call. Germline loops: CDR1 SGHDN, CDR2 FVKESK. The CDR3 covers 18 residues. V lost 2 bases to trimming and J lost 0 bases, with 17 bases between them. This CDR3 is CASSQIEVQSSSGNTIYF. The CDR3 DNA reads as TGTGCCAGCAGCCAAATCGAGGTCCAATCCAGCTCTGGAAACACCATATATTTT.

This chain connects TRBV27 to TRBJ2-3; 13 nucleotides match TRBD2. The CDR3 runs to 16 residues. Germline V gene sequence: CDR1 MNHEY, CDR2 SMNVEV (reference sequence). V lost 6 bases, J lost 0 bases, and 3 bases stayed unmatched. CDR3 amino acids: CASRGLAGVSTDTQYF. CDR3 sequence (DNA): TGTGCCAGCAGAGGACTAGCGGGAGTTAGCACAGATACGCAGTATTTT.

This clone was seen just once. The chain joins TRBV18 to TRBJ1-1; D perhaps matches TRBD1 (6 bases). The V gene's germline CDR1 is KGHSH and CDR2 LQKENI. The CDR3 contains 17 residues. V was pared by 4 bases and J by 7 bases, with 25 bases between. CDR3 DNA: TGTGCCAGCTCACTCTCGGCTGGGGGCAGGGGAGAGGGTGAAGCTTTCTTT. Translation: CASSLSAGGRGEGEAFF.

The chain uses TRBV10-3 and TRBJ2-2, with 9 bases fitting TRBD1. CDR1 ENHRY and CDR2 SYGVKD come from the germline V gene. The CDR3 is 15 residues long. The J segment lost 4 bases and the V segment lost 3 bases, leaving 3 bases of the junction unmatched. Here the CDR3 DNA reads TGTGCCATCAGTGAATGGGGACAGGGCACCGGGGAGCTGTTTTTT. It codes for CAISEWGQGTGELFF.

V gene TRBV30 combines with J gene TRBJ2-2, with TRBD1 identical over 9 bases. J gave up 2 bases and V 5 bases, and 3 bases lay outside the gene matches. The CDR3 is 14 amino acids. CDR1 GTSNPN and CDR2 SVGIG come from the germline V gene (reference sequence). CDR3 DNA sequence: TGTGCCTGGGTACAGGGGGCAAACACCGGGGAGCTGTTTTTT. Its protein is CAWVQGANTGELFF.

V and J are TRBV6-7 and TRBJ2-7; no clear D gene. TRBV6-7 is an ORF, with its function uncertain. The CDR3 runs 15 residues. V lost 0 bases, J lost 4 bases, and 13 bases lay in between. CDR3 sequence (DNA): TGTGCCAGCAGTTACTCGAACCTAGGAGAATACGAGCAGTACTTC. This encodes CASSYSNLGEYEQYF.

The V and J genes are TRBV28 and TRBJ1-5; no firm D call. Deletions cut 3 bases from V and 6 bases from J, with 6 bases between. The CDR3 has 12 amino acids. The germline V gene encodes CDR1 MDHEN and CDR2 SYDVKM. This CDR3 reads CASSFSVQPQHF. The DNA of the CDR3 is TGTGCCAGCAGTTTTTCGGTTCAGCCCCAGCATTTT.

The V and J genes are TRBV27 and TRBJ2-7; 11 bases line up with TRBD2. This CDR3 region has 17 residues. Trimming took 8 bases from V and 2 from J; bases not matched to a gene: 14. The germline CDR1 and CDR2 sequences are MNHEY and SMNVEV (reference sequence). The CDR3 DNA is TGTGCCAGCGGGGAAAATGTCACTAGCGGGAGCGCCTACGAGCAGTACTTC. Its protein is CASGENVTSGSAYEQYF.

V gene TRBV5-6 combines with J gene TRBJ1-3; tentative D call: TRBD1 (6 bases). Between the trimmed V and J ends, which lost 4 bases and 0 bases, there was a span of 11 bases. This CDR3 spans 15 amino acids. From germline, CDR1 is SGHDT and CDR2 YYEEEE. The CDR3 is CASSPGTHSGNTIYF. For the CDR3, the DNA is TGTGCCAGCAGCCCGGGGACACACTCTGGAAACACCATATATTTT. The full variable domain, in which reference TRBV5-6 and TRBJ1-3 provide the parts outside the CDR3, is DAGVTQSPTHLIKTRGQQVTLRCSPKSGHDTVSWYQQALGQGPQFIFQYYEEEERQRGNFPDRFSGHQFPNYSSELNVNALLLGDSALYLCASSPGTHSGNTIYFGEGSWLTVV.

The genes are TRBV9 and TRBJ2-5; 13 bases map to TRBD2. The CDR3 sequence is 19 residues long. Germline trimming cut 3 bases from V and 4 bases from J; bases unmatched to any gene: 15. Germline lookup yields CDR1 SGDLS and CDR2 YYNGEE. CDR3 protein: CASSAMTGTSGNLRETQYF. CDR3 sequence (DNA): TGTGCCAGCAGCGCAATGACAGGGACTAGCGGGAATTTAAGAGAGACCCAGTACTTC.

In DNA form, the CDR3 reads TGTGCCAGCAGCCCCGGACTAGCGGGAGACGAGCAGTACTTC. Protein product: CASSPGLAGDEQYF. The chain employs TRBV27 and TRBJ2-7; 13 positions match TRBD2. In germline, CDR1 is MNHEY, CDR2 SMNVEV (reference sequence). Trimming at V came to 6 bases and at J to 5 bases, leaving 4 bases not matched to a gene. This CDR3 contains 14 residues.

The V gene is TRBV6-1, the J gene TRBJ1-5; D is unresolved. This CDR3 region has 11 residues. V lost 8 bases, J lost 6 bases, and 8 bases lay in between. Looked up from germline, CDR1 is MNHNS and CDR2 is SASEGT. The chain's CDR3 is CASGGSQPQHF. The DNA of the CDR3 is TGTGCCAGCGGCGGGTCTCAGCCCCAGCATTTT.

This chain connects TRBV5-8 to TRBJ2-3; D is ambiguous. The CDR3 is 14 amino acids. V lost 1 base to trimming and J lost 4 bases, with 10 bases between them. From germline, CDR1 is SGHTS and CDR2 YDEGEE. In DNA, the CDR3 is TGTGCCAGCAGCTTGCGGCGGAACTCAGATACGCAGTATTTT. As protein: CASSLRRNSDTQYF. Full variable domain (missing parts from reference TRBV5-8 and TRBJ2-3): EAGVTQSPTHLIKTRGQQATLRCSPISGHTSVYWYQQALGLGLQFLLWYDEGEERNRGNFPPRFSGRQFPNYSSELNVNALELEDSALYLCASSLRRNSDTQYFGPGTRLTVL.

The chain employs TRBV19 and TRBJ1-6; perhaps TRBD1 as D (5 bases). The CDR3 loop spans 16 amino acids. The germline V gene has CDR1 LNHDA and CDR2 SQIVND (reference sequence). V was trimmed by 1 base and J by 7 bases, leaving 14 bases between them. The CDR3 loop is CASSIGVRGLNSPLHF. The CDR3 nucleotides are TGTGCCAGTAGTATAGGCGTTAGGGGTTTAAATTCACCCCTCCACTTT.

This chain uses TRBV11-3 with TRBJ2-1; 14 positions agree with TRBD2. The CDR3 is 18 amino acids. Germline V lookup: CDR1 SGHNT, CDR2 YENEEA. The trim removed 5 bases at V and 8 bases at J, leaving 14 bases unmatched. The CDR3 loop reads CASSTGLAGVTLGDEQFF. Written as DNA, the CDR3 is TGTGCCAGCAGCACGGGACTAGCGGGAGTAACCCTCGGGGATGAGCAGTTCTTC.

The rearrangement links TRBV6-1 to TRBJ2-5; 8 nucleotides align to TRBD1. CDR1 and CDR2 from the germline V gene are MNHNS and SASEGT. V lost 6 bases and J lost 5; bases outside the gene matches: 5. CDR3 length equals 13 residues. CDR3 loop: CASRMTGEETQYF. The CDR3 DNA is TGTGCCAGCAGAATGACAGGGGAGGAGACCCAGTACTTC.

V gene TRBV5-1 combines with J gene TRBJ2-3; the match to TRBD2 covers 8 bases. The CDR3 contains 14 residues. J lost 6 bases, V lost 1 base, and 4 bases had no gene match. Per the germline V gene, CDR1 is SGHRS and CDR2 is YFSETQ. CDR3 nucleotide sequence: TGCGCCAGCAGCTTGAGAGCGGGAGTCGATACGCAGTATTTT. Its protein product is CASSLRAGVDTQYF.

This rearrangement joins TRBV15 to TRBJ1-5; a weak D match, TRBD1 (6 bases). The CDR3 consists of 15 residues. V was clipped by 0 bases and J by 7 bases, with 13 bases between them. Germline V gene sequence: CDR1 LNHNV, CDR2 YYDKDF (reference sequence). The chain's CDR3 is CATSRDMDSPQPQHF. The CDR3 DNA follows: TGTGCCACCAGCAGAGATATGGACAGTCCCCAGCCCCAGCATTTT.